Described below is a single T cell receptor beta chain sequence and its context. The target of this receptor is not known. No much larger clone exists at a distance of one base, and base qualities are not known. This entry comes from a study of cytomegalovirus exposure and HLA in healthy donors (dated 2017 in TCRdb). At the level of the whole study: According to a later analysis, the approximately 120 validation repertoires were produced on the same platform as the approximately 690 repertoires of the first cohort. In addition to the first cohort of hundreds of subjects, a separate validation cohort of 130 or so different subjects was used. To predict cytomegalovirus infection status, the study brought together high-throughput TCR immunosequencing, statistical association of individual TCRs with disease status, and machine learning. The study was designed to test whether signatures of past pathogen exposure could be identified by cataloging public T cell receptors.

V and J lose 7 bases and 7 bases, and a span of 32 bases separates them. Its CDR3 holds 18 amino acids, cysteine through phenylalanine. CDR3 DNA only is kept here, 54 bases in frame from base 1. According to the germline V gene, CDR1 reads SGDLS and CDR2 reads YYNGEE. The donors were included in the validation cohort of 90 to 150 subjects, a group kept apart from the roughly 610-subject first cohort. Summary of the overall study and its limitations: In both the original and validation cohorts, the classifier was reported to diagnose cytomegalovirus status with high specificity and sensitivity. Most TCR sequences were observed very rarely across donors, whereas some public TCRs were present in many individuals. Of the cluster scores, roughly 95% were above 0 in a later analysis, which found that TCRs clustered in the first cohort also tended to co-occur in the 110 or so validation repertoires. A later analysis had no HLA typing for the validation cohort, so co-occurrence there was scored across all 120 or so repertoires. The authors suggested that the approach could potentially be generalized to other disease states and immunological phenotypes. Three of the identified cytomegalovirus-associated TCR beta chains were confirmed in vitro to be specific for cytomegalovirus antigens. The study gave a list of over 150 TCR beta chains associated with cytomegalovirus.

The library was built by means of the immunoSEQ multiplex PCR assay. From the authors' description of their analysis: A statistical classification framework was developed to diagnose cytomegalovirus status using the catalog of TCR beta chain sequences. The immuneACCESS repertoire file appears here via TCRdb, limited to in-frame rearrangements. These files lack a portion of the clones; in checked studies, under half of the deficit traces to unresolved V genes, and the cause of the others is not known. The V and J calls and clone size are taken from that table; D and trimming were inferred from the DNA. Recorded for this sample are over 120,000 clones; 89% of them occurred a single time. Roughly 9.2% of the sample is in the top ten clones.

The rearrangement combines TRBV9 with TRBJ1-2; 5 matching bases give a weak D call of TRBD1. The clonotype originates from a woman under 30 in good health and CMV-seropositive. The source material was PBMCs. The DNA sequence is as follows: TGTGCCAGCGCCCTTTCTCCACAGCGTCTACACCGGGGGGGTGGCTACACCTTC. Its protein reads: CASALSPQRLHRGGGYTF. The full variable domain, completed from the reference TRBV9 and TRBJ1-2 proteins outside the CDR3, reads DSGVTQTPKHLITATGQRVTLRCSPRSGDLSVYWYQQSLDQGLQFLIQYYNGEERAKGNILERFSAQQFPDLHSELNLSSLELGDSALYFCASALSPQRLHRGGGYTFGSGTRLTVV.